This is a list of T cell receptor beta chains from one sample in a study of human CD8 memory T cell subsets. TCRdb reprocessed the 5' RACE reads and keeps a single row for each CDR3 protein, giving no DNA. This listing includes about 10,000 distinct CDR3 sequences. Material for sequencing was CD8+ T cells from PBMCs. These receptors originate from a human donor in good health. The CDR3 runs from the conserved cysteine through the conserved F or W. A row's size may be missing; if present it is once, few, many or a size class.

>TRBV2|-|TRBJ1-6
CASSDDGRANSPLHF
>TRBV29-1|-|TRBJ2-7
CSVGTGDLTYEQYF
>TRBV5-1|-|TRBJ2-3
CASSGGLGGLTDTQYF
>TRBV12-3/TRBV12-4|-|TRBJ1-1
CASSSPQGAFF
>TRBV11-2|-|TRBJ2-5
CASTRMGDGETQYF
>TRBV11-1|-|TRBJ2-7
CASSAREASRSYEQYF
>TRBV12-3/TRBV12-4|-|TRBJ2-7
CASSQGLPYEQYF
>TRBV7-9|-|TRBJ2-2
CASSPPTIGDTGELFF
>TRBV30|-|TRBJ2-7
CAWTAGGTIYEQYF
>TRBV20-1|-|TRBJ2-7
CSAGDNVYEQYF
>TRBV2|-|TRBJ1-1
CASIGEGTEAFF
>TRBV7-9|-|TRBJ1-2
CASSLDRGDGNGYTF
>TRBV5-6|-|TRBJ1-5
CASSQDSNQPQHF
>TRBV4-3|medium-sized|TRBJ2-7
CASSQAGDSDEQYF
>TRBV6-6|-|TRBJ2-1
CASSIRGQGPYNEQFF
>TRBV28|-|TRBJ1-5
CASRQWGQPQHF
>TRBV6-1|-|TRBJ2-1
CASVGDSSYNEQFF
>TRBV3-1|-|TRBJ1-3
CASSQGAGEGNTIYF
>TRBV11-2|medium-sized|TRBJ1-3
CASSLTGIGNTIYF
>TRBV11-2|-|TRBJ2-5
CASSDPVGGWETQYF
>TRBV11-2|-|TRBJ2-1
CASSAGTGRNEQFF
>TRBV7-9|-|TRBJ2-1
CASSLRDGSYNEQFF
>TRBV7-4|medium-sized|TRBJ1-1
CASSFSQGANTEAFF
>TRBV19|-|TRBJ2-1
CASSDSPLYNEQFF
>TRBV15|-|TRBJ2-7
CATSRSPSDRPYEQYF
>TRBV9|-|TRBJ2-3
CASREWQGGDTQYF
>TRBV24-1|-|TRBJ2-1
CATSDLRTDYPNEQFF
>TRBV5-4|-|TRBJ2-7
CASSSTISGPEEQYF
>TRBV27|-|TRBJ2-7
CASQLSGGNSYEQYF
>TRBV7-9|-|TRBJ2-7
CASSSVQGTNYEQYF
>TRBV7-2|-|TRBJ1-6
CASSLDQDNSPLHF
>TRBV14|-|TRBJ2-7
CASSLPGTGGYEQYF
>TRBV27|-|TRBJ2-7
CASSPLDRVAAARFEQYF
>TRBV21-1|-|TRBJ2-1
CASSVFHSYNEQFF
>TRBV6-5|-|TRBJ2-3
CASSYTLLAGGTTDTQYF
>TRBV9|-|TRBJ2-2
CASSVGPTSGGPGELFF
>TRBV7-9|-|TRBJ2-7
CASSNNRDSGTYEQYF
>TRBV5-4|-|TRBJ2-7
CASRPWGGSYEQYF
>TRBV27|-|TRBJ2-1
CASSYRLGGGNNEQFF
>TRBV28|-|TRBJ2-1
CASSSILLLAGASSSYNEQFF
>TRBV7-9|-|TRBJ2-7
CASSLPQTGNSYEQYF
>TRBV6-5|-|TRBJ2-3
CASSYVGGDTQYF
>TRBV7-9|-|TRBJ2-2
CASSPGEELFF
>TRBV5-4|-|TRBJ2-1
CASSPDTGTGWNEQFF
>TRBV3-1|-|TRBJ2-1
CASSQELADYNEQFF
>TRBV27|-|TRBJ1-4
CASGRPGWDNEKLFF
>TRBV7-9|-|TRBJ1-3
CASSQLDRSSGNTIYF
>TRBV4-1|-|TRBJ1-4
CASSQESQLATNEKLFF
>TRBV4-3|medium-sized|TRBJ1-4
CASSKDTGTGGEKLFF
>TRBV19|-|TRBJ2-1
CASSIGGTPHFF
>TRBV20-1|-|TRBJ1-2
CSARSYFGYTF
>TRBV11-2|-|TRBJ1-2
CASSAGTGPSYGYTF
>TRBV28|-|TRBJ2-3
CASSSAGWQGAEDTQYF
>TRBV15|-|TRBJ2-2
CATSSDGSRTGELFF
>TRBV28|-|TRBJ2-1
CASSLGYNEQFF
>TRBV19|-|TRBJ2-1
CASSISYPSSYNEQFF
>TRBV6-5|-|TRBJ2-3
CASSRLRVLGTDTQYF
>TRBV28|-|TRBJ1-3
CASSHTPSSGNTIYF
>TRBV6-2/TRBV6-3|-|TRBJ1-1
CASSYGGEGAFF
>TRBV24-1|-|TRBJ2-1
CATSDWSLAGTYNEQFF